This T cell receptor (beta chain) was captured by sequencing in a study of human CD8 memory T cell subsets. Preparation of the TCR beta libraries relied on UMI-labeled 5' RACE. Using the 5' RACE reads, TCRdb records one entry per CDR3 protein without DNA. The sample features over 8,000 distinct CDR3 sequences, with nearly 9.5% in its top ten. Germline CDR1 reads SGHDT; CDR2 reads YYEEEE. The CDR3 contains 11 residues. The V and J genes are TRBV5-6 and TRBJ2-7. The sequencing sample was made of CD8+ stem-like memory T cells (TSCM and TCM) sorted from PBMCs. This sample's subset: stem-like memory CD8 T cells (TSTEM), CCR7+ PD-1- TIGIT-. This receptor was taken from a human donor in good health. CDR3 sequence: CASSQFTEQYF.